These 29 T cell receptor beta chains came from one sample sequenced in a study of CD8+ T cells in alopecia areata. Noted treatment: oral pan-JAK inhibitor, 5-10 mg twice daily. Researchers took lesional scalp punch biopsies and peripheral blood from people who were alopecia areata patients. cDNA serving as the sequencing template came from extracted, reverse transcribed RNA. Sequencing was performed with immunoSEQ multiplex PCR; in TCRdb, only in-frame clones are kept and a portion is missing. The sample yields about 7,400 clones, around three fifths seen once. The sample here was skin, taken at week 4, from a patient treated with tofacitinib. These receptors all come from a human donor with alopecia areata.

This sequence joins TRBV23-1 and TRBJ2-1; 7 bases fit TRBD1. TRBV23-1 is sorted into the ORF group, with uncertain function. This CDR3 region has 15 residues. Germline trimming cut 1 base from V and 3 bases from J; bases unmatched to any gene: 3. As DNA, the CDR3 is TGCGCCAGCAGTCAATTCCGGGACAGCTACAATGAGCAGTTCTTC. Amino acid sequence: CASSQFRDSYNEQFF.

V is TRBV5-1 and J is TRBJ2-1; 7 nucleotides line up with TRBD1. V shed 4 bases, J shed 5 bases, and the junction held 6 bases outside the gene matches. This CDR3 spans 14 amino acids. From germline, CDR1 is SGHRS and CDR2 YFSETQ. Here the CDR3 reads CASSRDTGDNEQFF. CDR3 coding DNA: TGCGCCAGCAGCCGGGACACAGGGGACAATGAGCAGTTCTTC.

The CDR3 nucleotides are TGTGCCAGCAGCTTGATGTCGGGTTGGGATAGCAATCAGCCCCAGCATTTT. Protein: CASSLMSGWDSNQPQHF. The V and J genes are TRBV5-6 and TRBJ1-5; D is unresolved. V was pared by 1 base and J by 0 bases, with 14 bases between. Germline lookup yields CDR1 SGHDT and CDR2 YYEEEE. This CDR3 is built from 17 residues.

The rearrangement joins TRBV5-1 to TRBJ2-2; 10 bases are shared with TRBD2. With 0 bases clipped from V and 9 bases from J, the junction kept 8 bases outside the gene matches. The CDR3 runs to 16 residues. CDR1 and CDR2 (germline): SGHRS, YFSETQ. The CDR3 sequence: CASSLELAGLTRELFF. The CDR3 nucleotides read TGCGCCAGCAGCTTGGAACTAGCGGGATTGACTCGGGAGCTGTTTTTT.

This chain uses TRBV5-1 with TRBJ1-1; D gene ambiguous. The V and J ends lost 0 bases and 4 bases respectively, with 10 bases between them. CDR3 size: 14 residues. The germline V gene has CDR1 SGHRS and CDR2 YFSETQ. The CDR3 region has the DNA TGCGCCAGCAGCTTGGGGGTGGGGTTCACTGAAGCTTTCTTT. Protein product: CASSLGVGFTEAFF.

The rearrangement links TRBV4-3 to TRBJ2-3; 7 bases align to TRBD2. V trimming: 0 bases; J trimming: 7 bases; junction bases outside the gene matches: 10. There are 16 residues in the CDR3. In germline, CDR1 is LGHNA, CDR2 YSLEER. CDR3 amino acids: CASSQEVTGGINTQYF. Here the CDR3 DNA reads TGCGCCAGCAGCCAAGAGGTTACGGGAGGAATAAATACGCAGTATTTT.

This chain uses TRBV7-9 with TRBJ2-4; 7 bases map to TRBD1. This CDR3 is 16 amino acids long. The junction had 6 bases not matched to a gene; V was cut back by 4 bases and J by 0 bases. Germline CDR1 is SEHNR and CDR2 is FQNEAQ (reference sequence). CDR3 loop: CASSSPGQKAKNIQYF. CDR3 DNA sequence: TGTGCCAGCAGCTCCCCGGGACAGAAAGCCAAAAACATTCAGTACTTC.

This clone has a single count. The chain recombines TRBV7-9 with TRBJ2-3, with D possibly matching TRBD2 (6 bases). The CDR3 consists of 13 residues. CDR1 and CDR2 (germline): SEHNR, FQNEAQ (reference sequence). Deletions cut 0 bases from V and 7 bases from J, with 8 bases between. CDR3 in amino acids: CASSLAEGNTQYF. In DNA form, the CDR3 reads TGTGCCAGCAGCTTAGCGGAGGGGAATACGCAGTATTTT.

The chain employs TRBV4-3 and TRBJ2-1; D is perhaps TRBD2 (6 bases). Trimming took 5 bases from V and 1 from J, leaving 12 bases between them. Germline V gene lookup returns CDR1 LGHNA and CDR2 YSLEER. This CDR3 has 15 residues. CDR3 coding DNA: TGCGCCAGCAGCTCCCGGGAGAGGTCCTACAATGAGCAGTTCTTC. The encoded protein is CASSSRERSYNEQFF.

In this sample, this clone is medium-sized. The rearrangement joins TRBV5-4 to TRBJ2-5; D possibly uses TRBD1 or TRBD2 (5 bases each). The CDR3 is 14 amino acids. With 4 bases removed from V and 5 bases from J, the gap between germline ends came to 15 bases. Germline CDR1 and CDR2: SGHNT and YYREEE (reference sequence). The CDR3 DNA follows: TGTGCCAGCAGCCGACTTAGTGGGGACGAGACCCAGTACTTC. It yields the protein CASSRLSGDETQYF.

The chain joins TRBV27 to TRBJ2-3; TRBD1 might be the D (6 bases). Germline V gives CDR1 MNHEY, CDR2 SMNVEV (reference sequence). This CDR3 is built from 14 residues. Between the trimmed V and J ends, which lost 3 bases and 3 bases, there was a span of 10 bases. In DNA, the CDR3 is TGTGCCAGCAGTTTGAACAGGGAAACAGATACGCAGTATTTT. Encoded protein: CASSLNRETDTQYF.

V and J are TRBV4-1 and TRBJ1-6; 9 positions match TRBD1. The CDR3 contains 16 residues. Germline loops: CDR1 MGHRA, CDR2 YSYEKL. V was pared by 5 bases and J by 2 bases, with 4 bases of the junction left unmatched. The chain's CDR3 is CASSRGQGAYNSPLHF. The CDR3 nucleotides are TGCGCCAGCAGCAGGGGACAGGGTGCCTATAATTCACCCCTCCACTTT.

The rearrangement links TRBV29-1 to TRBJ1-2, with 9 bases lining up with TRBD1. Germline V gene sequence: CDR1 SQVTM, CDR2 ANQGSEA. After removal of 0 bases from V and 8 bases from J, the junction contained 13 bases not matched to a gene. The CDR3 has 16 residues. CDR3 sequence: CSVEDRATGGIGGYTF. The CDR3 DNA follows: TGCAGCGTTGAAGATCGGGCGACAGGGGGAATAGGAGGCTACACCTTC.

As regards this clone: Other DNA sequences in this specimen translate into the identical CDR3. The chain employs TRBV5-1 and TRBJ1-1; TRBD1 might be the D (6 bases). V shed 5 bases and J shed 2 bases, with 7 bases lying between them. Germline V gives CDR1 SGHRS, CDR2 YFSETQ. The CDR3 has 12 amino acids. The CDR3 spells CASRDSNTEAFF. In nucleotides, the CDR3 is TGCGCCAGCAGGGACAGCAACACTGAAGCTTTCTTT.

CDR3 region: CAIRWRERSYEQYF. CDR3 nucleotides: TGTGCCATCAGGTGGAGGGAGAGGAGCTACGAGCAGTACTTC. J is TRBJ2-7 and V is TRBV10-3; TRBD2 might be the D (6 bases). V lost 6 bases, J lost 3 bases, and 15 bases lay in between. Germline CDR1 reads ENHRY; CDR2 reads SYGVKD. The CDR3 has 14 residues.

The chain couples TRBV4-2 to TRBJ1-2; D might be TRBD1 (6 bases). Germline-derived CDR1 and CDR2 are LGHNA and YNFKEQ. The CDR3 runs to 15 residues. Trimming stripped 0 bases from V and 5 bases from J, with 13 bases between. This chain's CDR3 is CASSQELGGAYGYTF. In DNA, the CDR3 is TGTGCCAGCAGCCAAGAATTGGGGGGGGCTTATGGCTACACCTTC.

The chain joins TRBV19 to TRBJ2-2; unclear D gene. The CDR3 consists of 15 residues. V was pared by 3 bases and J by 6 bases, with 14 bases between. The germline gives CDR1 LNHDA, CDR2 SQIVND (reference sequence). The CDR3 region has the DNA TGTGCCAGTAGTATGTTGTTTTTGGTTCCCGGGGAGCTGTTTTTT. Translation: CASSMLFLVPGELFF.

This sequence joins TRBV11-1 and TRBJ1-5; D is unclear. V lost 5 bases, J lost 6 bases, and 11 bases lay in between. In germline, CDR1 is SGHAT, CDR2 FQDESV (reference sequence). The CDR3 loop spans 13 amino acids. CDR3 bases: TGTGCCAGCAGCCCTTCGGTTACTCAGCCCCAGCATTTT. Protein sequence: CASSPSVTQPQHF.

The rearrangement links TRBV7-9 to TRBJ2-5, with D possibly being TRBD2 (5 bases). The CDR3 sequence is 14 residues long. Trimming left V 6 bases short and J 2 bases short, with 13 bases between. From germline, CDR1 is SEHNR and CDR2 FQNEAQ (reference sequence). DNA of the CDR3: TGTGCCAGCAGACTAGGGTATCAGCAAGAGACCCAGTACTTC. As protein: CASRLGYQQETQYF.

V is TRBV5-5 and J is TRBJ1-1, with D unclear. Germline-derived CDR1 and CDR2 are SGHKS and YYEKEE (reference sequence). The CDR3 contains 14 residues. Trimming cost V 0 bases and J 0 bases, with 6 bases left between them. CDR3 amino acids: CASSLDQMNTEAFF. The CDR3 DNA sequence: TGTGCCAGCAGCTTGGATCAGATGAACACTGAAGCTTTCTTT.

This clone was counted a few times. V gene TRBV4-3 combines with J gene TRBJ2-4, with D perhaps matching TRBD1 (5 bases). The CDR3 has 13 residues. Germline lookup yields CDR1 LGHNA and CDR2 YSLEER. Between the trimmed V and J ends, which lost 6 bases and 0 bases, there was a span of 6 bases. CDR3 sequence (DNA): TGCGCCAGCAGTGACAGAGCCAAAAACATTCAGTACTTC. Protein: CASSDRAKNIQYF.

The chain recombines TRBV27 with TRBJ2-3, with 8 positions matching TRBD1. This CDR3 comprises 17 residues. The trim removed 0 bases at V and 4 bases at J, leaving 9 bases unmatched. CDR1 MNHEY and CDR2 SMNVEV come from the germline V gene (reference sequence). The CDR3 here is CASSLSMGRGPADTQYF. In DNA, the CDR3 is TGTGCCAGCAGTTTATCCATGGGCAGGGGGCCGGCAGATACGCAGTATTTT.

The chain links TRBV21-1 to TRBJ2-3; TRBD2 is taken as the D call from the table, unchecked against the DNA. TRBV21-1 is labeled a pseudogene. The CDR3 loop spans 17 amino acids. CDR3 protein: CASSKAERETSTDTQYF. CDR3 DNA: TGTGCCAGCAGCAAAGCCGAGCGGGAGACGAGCACAGATACGCAGTATTTT.

The genes are TRBV4-1 and TRBJ1-3; maybe TRBD1 (5 bases). Looked up from germline, CDR1 is MGHRA and CDR2 is YSYEKL. V shed 0 bases and J shed 15 bases, with 15 bases lying between them. The CDR3 consists of 13 residues. In DNA form, the CDR3 reads TGCGCCAGCAGCCAAGATTGGGGGACCCCACGATATTTT. It yields the protein CASSQDWGTPRYF.

This sequence joins TRBV15 and TRBJ2-1, with D possibly matching TRBD2 (5 bases). CDR3 length: 14 residues. The germline V gene encodes CDR1 LNHNV and CDR2 YYDKDF (reference sequence). Trimming cost V 5 bases and J 5 bases, with 13 bases left between them. CDR3 in amino acids: CATSRRTGNNEQFF. The DNA of the CDR3 is TGTGCCACCAGCCGTCGGACCGGGAACAATGAGCAGTTCTTC.

The chain combines TRBV2 with TRBJ2-5, with 9 bases fitting TRBD2. With the DNA end fitting TRBJ2-7 better, the J assignment may be wrong. Germline CDR1 reads SNHLY; CDR2 reads FYNNEI. CDR3 size: 14 residues. CDR3 in DNA: TGTGCCAGCAGTGATAGCGGGGGAACCTACGAGCAGTACTTC. Protein sequence: CASSDSGGTYEQYF.

This clone has a handful of counts. The DNA for the CDR3 is TGTGCCAGCTCACCACGAGGGCAGGGAGACTCCTACGAGCAGTACTTC. It specifies CASSPRGQGDSYEQYF. V and J are TRBV18 and TRBJ2-5, with D perhaps matching TRBD1 or TRBD2 (5 bases each). Gene TRBJ2-7 matches the end of the DNA better, so the J call may be wrong. Germline V gene data show CDR1 as KGHSH and CDR2 as LQKENI. The CDR3 is made up of 16 amino acids.

This clone was seen more than once but under ten times. V is TRBV5-1 and J is TRBJ2-1; perhaps TRBD2 as D (6 bases). Trimming removed 4 bases at V and 8 bases at J, with 10 bases between. Germline V CDR1 and CDR2: SGHRS, YFSETQ. The CDR3 runs to 12 residues. The CDR3 DNA follows: TGCGCCAGCAGCCCTAGCGTGGATGAGCAGTTCTTC. It is translated as CASSPSVDEQFF.

The rearrangement uses TRBV4-3 and TRBJ2-5; no clear D gene. Judging by the DNA end, TRBJ2-7 fits better; the J call may be wrong. CDR1 and CDR2 from the germline V gene are LGHNA and YSLEER. CDR3 length equals 16 residues. CDR3 DNA sequence: TGCGCCAGCAGCCAATCGGCCGGAACCCTCTTCTACGAGCAGTACTTC. Translating gives CASSQSAGTLFYEQYF.